Sequencing of this T cell receptor beta chain was carried out in a study of OX40 agonist ivuxolimab in advanced cancers. In the study overall: Patients received ivuxolimab, an intravenous treatment, every 2 weeks at 0.01 to 10 mg/kg.

Study observations and caveats: At doses 0.1 to 3.0 mg/kg, CD4+ and CD8+ clones expanded.

With regard to this clone: Its specificity is unknown.

Sampling times: baseline, cycle 4 day 1, cycle 7 day 1. After removal of 0 bases from V and 7 bases from J, the junction contained 2 bases not matched to a gene. The CDR3 spans 14 residues. The germline V gene has CDR1 SGHNT and CDR2 YYREEE (reference sequence). Clones were read by immunoSEQ multiplex PCR, and TCRdb kept only the in-frame ones, dropping some. The profile shows approximately 65,000 clones, approximately 89% of them singletons. This receptor was taken from an adult with an advanced solid tumor such as melanoma, head and neck, liver or kidney cancer. Sequences were derived from CD4+ or CD8+ T cells sorted from blood, sampled in a trial of the OX40 agonist ivuxolimab. The gene calls are TRBV5-4 and TRBJ1-2; 11 bases agree with TRBD1. The CDR3 DNA sequence: TGTGCCAGCAGCTTGGGGACAGGGGGCCTTGGCTACACCTTC. It translates to CASSLGTGGLGYTF.